These 22 T cell receptor beta chains were sequenced from one sample in a study of blood T cell repertoires in COVID-19. Produced via immunoSEQ multiplex PCR; TCRdb's table is partial and in-frame only. The sample contains under 500,000 clones, around 89% of which appear only once. Sample: peripheral blood. These receptors came from a woman under 40 with acute or convalescent COVID-19.

V usage is TRBV7-8 and J usage is TRBJ2-1; a possible D gene is TRBD1 (6 bases). V was pared by 4 bases and J by 6 bases, with 10 bases between. Germline-derived CDR1 and CDR2 are SGHVS and FQNEAQ. This CDR3 spans 13 amino acids. CDR3 region: CASSSGHLNEQFF. CDR3 DNA sequence: TGTGCCAGCAGCTCGGGACACCTCAATGAGCAGTTCTTC.

The chain carries TRBV9 and TRBJ2-7; 7 positions agree with TRBD2. The CDR3 is made up of 15 amino acids. The V segment lost 4 bases and the J segment 1 base; nucleotides outside the gene matches: 8. Germline lookup yields CDR1 SGDLS and CDR2 YYNGEE. CDR3 in amino acids: CASSPTTSWSYEQYF. The DNA of the CDR3 is TGTGCCAGCAGCCCAACGACTAGCTGGTCCTACGAGCAGTACTTC.

The chain recombines TRBV28 with TRBJ2-7; TRBD1 aligns across 10 bases. CDR3 length equals 13 residues. With 11 bases clipped from V and 9 bases from J, the junction kept 13 bases outside the gene matches. CDR1 is MDHEN, CDR2 SYDVKM, per germline. CDR3 in amino acids: CAGKRQGAIGQYF. In nucleotides, the CDR3 is TGTGCCGGAAAGAGACAGGGGGCCATCGGGCAGTACTTC.

On this clone itself: Other DNA sequences within the sample encode an identical CDR3. This chain uses TRBV12-5 with TRBJ2-5, with 8 positions matching TRBD2. After removal of 0 bases from V and 4 bases from J, the junction contained 7 bases not matched to a gene. This CDR3 has 16 amino acids. Germline loops: CDR1 LGHNT, CDR2 FRNRAP. The CDR3 region has the DNA TGTGCTAGTGGTTTGGTATTGGGGAGCGGGGGAGAGACCCAGTACTTC. Its translation is CASGLVLGSGGETQYF.

The chain carries TRBV27 and TRBJ2-3; TRBD2 might be the D (6 bases). V lost 10 bases to trimming and J lost 0 bases, with 14 bases between them. Germline V gives CDR1 MNHEY, CDR2 SMNVEV (reference sequence). The CDR3 runs 14 residues. The CDR3 region is CATKKAGSTDTQYF. The CDR3 nucleotides read TGTGCCACTAAAAAAGCGGGTAGCACAGATACGCAGTATTTT.

The gene calls are TRBV30 and TRBJ1-6; D remains ambiguous. This CDR3 is 16 amino acids long. The germline V gene has CDR1 GTSNPN and CDR2 SVGIG (reference sequence). Trimming cost V 6 bases and J 8 bases, with 23 bases left between them. CDR3 sequence: CACPGGRADGHSPLHF. The CDR3 DNA is TGTGCCTGCCCTGGAGGTCGGGCGGACGGACATTCACCCCTCCACTTT.

The gene calls are TRBV10-3 and TRBJ2-7; 10 nucleotides agree with TRBD1. CDR1 and CDR2 (germline): ENHRY, SYGVKD. Trimming at V came to 6 bases and at J to 5 bases, leaving 1 base not matched to a gene. CDR3 length: 12 amino acids. The CDR3 here is CAIRTGGHEQYF. The CDR3 bases are TGTGCCATCAGGACAGGGGGCCACGAGCAGTACTTC.

This clone has just one count. The chain's CDR3 is CASSVNPRSEKLFF. The CDR3, as DNA: TGTGCCAGCAGCGTAAATCCCCGGAGTGAAAAACTGTTTTTT. The chain employs TRBV9 and TRBJ1-4, with D hard to call. V was cut by 1 base and J by 7 bases, with 11 bases left in between. The CDR3 totals 14 residues. Germline CDR1 reads SGDLS; CDR2 reads YYNGEE.

The CDR3 sequence is CASSLRGQGGEQYF. CDR3 nucleotides: TGTGCCAGCAGTTTAAGAGGACAGGGGGGGGAGCAGTACTTC. The chain carries TRBV27 and TRBJ2-7, with 10 bases identical to TRBD1. The CDR3 has 14 residues. The germline gives CDR1 MNHEY, CDR2 SMNVEV (reference sequence). The trim removed 2 bases at V and 7 bases at J, leaving 5 bases unmatched.

The chain employs TRBV13 and TRBJ2-1, with 7 bases aligning to TRBD2. CDR1 and CDR2 from the germline V gene are PRHDT and FYEKMQ (reference sequence). The CDR3 runs 15 residues. The V and J ends lost 1 base and 7 bases, in that order; junction bases with no gene match: 7. The CDR3 DNA reads TGTGCCAGCAGCTTAGACACGGGGGGAGGAAATGAGCAGTTCTTC. Translated: CASSLDTGGGNEQFF.

The chain recombines TRBV3-1 (or the pseudogene TRBV3-2) with TRBJ1-3; TRBD1 might be the D (5 bases). This CDR3 has 15 amino acids. V lost 4 bases, J lost 0 bases, and 10 bases lay in between. Germline V gene lookup returns CDR1 LGHDT and CDR2 YNNKEL (reference sequence). The CDR3 sequence: CASSPAGGSGNTIYF. For the CDR3, the DNA is TGTGCCAGCAGCCCAGCGGGGGGCTCTGGAAACACCATATATTTT.

The J gene is TRBJ2-1, the V gene TRBV4-2; D ambiguous. There are 13 residues in the CDR3. Trimming pared 4 bases from V and 6 bases from J, leaving 10 bases between. Germline loops: CDR1 LGHNA, CDR2 YNFKEQ. CDR3 sequence reads: CASSRLDANEQFF. In DNA form, the CDR3 reads TGTGCCAGCAGCCGACTTGATGCCAATGAGCAGTTCTTC.

This clone was counted between two and nine times. V and J are TRBV2 and TRBJ1-6; D is perhaps TRBD1 (5 bases). Trimming left V 4 bases short and J 5 bases short, with 12 bases between. From germline, CDR1 is SNHLY and CDR2 FYNNEI. This CDR3 has 15 amino acids. CDR3 sequence (DNA): TGTGCCAGCAGTGCCTTTGGGGCAAATAATTCACCCCTCCACTTT. As protein: CASSAFGANNSPLHF.

The chain carries TRBV2 and TRBJ2-5, with 7 bases identical to TRBD2. Germline V gene sequence: CDR1 SNHLY, CDR2 FYNNEI. Trimming removed 8 bases from V and 4 bases from J; junction bases left unmatched: 13. CDR3 length: 15 amino acids. The CDR3 loop is CASLPTRLAGETQYF. The CDR3 nucleotides read TGTGCCAGCCTACCAACCCGACTAGCCGGAGAGACCCAGTACTTC.

This clone was detected only once. The chain employs TRBV13 and TRBJ1-2, with unresolved D. Trimming removed 5 bases at V and 8 bases at J, with 12 bases between. This CDR3 is 12 amino acids long. Germline V lookup: CDR1 PRHDT, CDR2 FYEKMQ (reference sequence). CDR3 region: CASSPRGGGYTF. The CDR3 coding sequence is TGTGCCAGCAGCCCAAGAGGAGGCGGCTACACCTTC. The variable domain in full, with the rest retrieved from reference TRBV13 and TRBJ1-2, is AAGVIQSPRHLIKEKRETATLKCYPIPRHDTVYWYQQGPGQDPQFLISFYEKMQSDKGSIPDRFSAQQFSDYHSELNMSSLELGDSALYFCASSPRGGGYTFGSGTRLTVV.

This sequence joins TRBV7-2 and TRBJ1-2; TRBD1 matches 10 bases. CDR1 and CDR2 (germline): SGHTA, FQGNSA. With V trimmed by 1 base and J by 7 bases, 9 bases remained unmatched. The CDR3 covers 16 residues. In DNA, the CDR3 is TGTGCCAGCAGCTTAGACGGGACAGGGGCGGACTCTGGCTACACCTTC. Protein product: CASSLDGTGADSGYTF. Filled out from reference TRBV7-2 and TRBJ1-2, the complete variable domain reads GAGVSQSPSNKVTEKGKDVELRCDPISGHTALYWYRQSLGQGLEFLIYFQGNSAPDKSGLPSDRFSAERTGGSVSTLTIQRTQQEDSAVYLCASSLDGTGADSGYTFGSGTRLTVV.

The V and J genes are TRBV10-2 and TRBJ1-4, with D tentatively TRBD1 (5 bases). There are 12 residues in the CDR3. In germline, CDR1 is WSHSY, CDR2 SAAADI. V lost 6 bases to trimming and J lost 8 bases, with 10 bases between them. The CDR3 DNA reads as TGCGCCAGCAGGCCCGGGGGGGAAAAACTGTTTTTT. Protein sequence: CASRPGGEKLFF.

CDR3 sequence reads: CSASLAESQPQHF. The CDR3 coding sequence is TGCAGTGCTAGTCTGGCAGAATCTCAGCCCCAGCATTTT. The chain links TRBV20-1 to TRBJ1-5; D not resolved. Germline loops: CDR1 DFQATT, CDR2 SNEGSKA (reference sequence). This CDR3 has 13 residues. With 3 bases removed from V and 6 bases from J, the gap between germline ends came to 12 bases.

The chain employs TRBV24-1 and TRBJ2-5, with D perhaps TRBD1 (6 bases). Germline-derived CDR1 and CDR2 are KGHDR and SFDVKD. The CDR3 is 18 residues long. Trimming removed 2 bases at V and 1 base at J, with 19 bases between. The CDR3: CATSDSDDRSPIQETQYF. CDR3 in DNA: TGTGCCACCAGTGATTCAGACGACAGGTCGCCGATCCAAGAGACCCAGTACTTC.

V usage is TRBV5-8 and J usage is TRBJ2-7; tentatively, D is TRBD2 (6 bases). This CDR3 comprises 19 residues. V lost 3 bases and J lost 1, with 26 bases in between. CDR1 is SGHTS and CDR2 is YDEGEE in the germline V gene. CDR3 bases: TGTGCCAGCAGCTCACATCGGGACTCGGGAGCGGATAGATCCTACGAGCAGTACTTC. Translated, it gives CASSSHRDSGADRSYEQYF. The whole variable domain, filled in from reference TRBV5-8 and TRBJ2-7, reads EAGVTQSPTHLIKTRGQQATLRCSPISGHTSVYWYQQALGLGLQFLLWYDEGEERNRGNFPPRFSGRQFPNYSSELNVNALELEDSALYLCASSSHRDSGADRSYEQYFGPGTRLTVT.

The rearrangement uses TRBV7-9 and TRBJ2-3, with 13 bases matching TRBD2. Germline-derived CDR1 and CDR2 are SEHNR and FQNEAQ (reference sequence). The CDR3 consists of 16 residues. With 4 bases clipped from V and 1 base from J, the junction kept 2 bases outside the gene matches. CDR3 sequence reads: CASSSGLAGRTDTQYF. The CDR3 bases are TGTGCCAGCAGCTCGGGACTAGCGGGGCGCACAGATACGCAGTATTTT.

A word on this clone: Other DNA variants within this sample encode the same CDR3. This rearrangement joins TRBV12-3 or TRBV12-4 to TRBJ2-3, with D uncertain. V dropped 6 bases and J dropped 0 bases, with 7 bases sitting between them. The CDR3 has 13 amino acids. The CDR3: CASRTSSTDTQYF. Written as DNA, the CDR3 is TGTGCCAGCAGAACATCTAGCACAGATACGCAGTATTTT.